This entry is about one T cell receptor beta chain. The data stem from a study of shared clonotypes between healthy human individuals. Background on the study: Researchers assigned three CD4 naive, three CD4 memory, two CD8 naive and one CD8 memory plate to each donor.

CDR1 and CDR2 from the germline V gene are SNHLY and FYNNEI. The trim removed 7 bases at V and 3 bases at J, leaving 10 bases unmatched. The CDR3 is 15 residues long. Memory CD4+ cells were the fraction left after CD45RA+ naive selection. Sequenced by immunoSEQ multiplex PCR; TCRdb stores in-frame clones only, minus some. Here the sample spans about 980,000 clones, less than 85% being singletons. The chain uses TRBV2 and TRBJ2-3; TRBD2 matches 7 bases. The clonotype comes from a man aged 18-30 years in good health. Sequencing used memory CD4+ T cells sorted from blood. Subset given: CD45RA-negative fraction. The DNA for the CDR3 is TGTGCCAGCAACCGACAGCTTAGCGGGACAGATACGCAGTATTTT. The encoded protein is CASNRQLSGTDTQYF.